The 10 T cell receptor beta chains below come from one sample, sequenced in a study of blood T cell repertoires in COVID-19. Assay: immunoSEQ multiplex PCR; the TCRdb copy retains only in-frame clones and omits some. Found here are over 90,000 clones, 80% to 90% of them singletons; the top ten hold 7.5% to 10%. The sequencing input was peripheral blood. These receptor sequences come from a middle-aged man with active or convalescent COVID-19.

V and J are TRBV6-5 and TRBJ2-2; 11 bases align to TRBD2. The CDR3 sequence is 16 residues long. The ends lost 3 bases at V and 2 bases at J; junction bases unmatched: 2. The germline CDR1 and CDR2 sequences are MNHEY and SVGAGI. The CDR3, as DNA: TGTGCCAGCAGTTATAGCGGGGGGGCTAACACCGGGGAGCTGTTTTTT. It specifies CASSYSGGANTGELFF.

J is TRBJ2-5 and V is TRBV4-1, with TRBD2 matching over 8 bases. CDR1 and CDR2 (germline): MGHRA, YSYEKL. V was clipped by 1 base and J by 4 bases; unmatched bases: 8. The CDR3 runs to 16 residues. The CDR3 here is CASSQGTGGARETQYF. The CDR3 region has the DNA TGCGCCAGCAGCCAAGGGACCGGGGGGGCCAGAGAGACCCAGTACTTC.

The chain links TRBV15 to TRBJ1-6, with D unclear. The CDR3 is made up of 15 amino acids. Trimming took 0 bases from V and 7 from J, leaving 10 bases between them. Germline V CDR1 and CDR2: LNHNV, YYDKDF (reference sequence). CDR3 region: CATSRDRTGNSPLHF. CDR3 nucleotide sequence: TGTGCCACCAGCAGAGATCGGACGGGAAATTCACCCCTCCACTTT. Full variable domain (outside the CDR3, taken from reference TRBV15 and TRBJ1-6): DAMVIQNPRYQVTQFGKPVTLSCSQTLNHNVMYWYQQKSSQAPKLLFHYYDKDFNNEADTPDNFQSRRPNTSFCFLDIRSPGLGDTAMYLCATSRDRTGNSPLHFGNGTRLTVT.

The CDR3 protein is CASSQGQWPNTGELFF. The DNA of the CDR3 is TGCGCCAGCAGCCAAGGACAGTGGCCGAACACCGGGGAGCTGTTTTTT. This sequence joins TRBV4-1 and TRBJ2-2, with a weak D call TRBD1 (5 bases). Germline CDR1 and CDR2: MGHRA and YSYEKL. This CDR3 spans 16 amino acids. V was cut by 1 base and J by 0 bases, with 9 bases left in between.

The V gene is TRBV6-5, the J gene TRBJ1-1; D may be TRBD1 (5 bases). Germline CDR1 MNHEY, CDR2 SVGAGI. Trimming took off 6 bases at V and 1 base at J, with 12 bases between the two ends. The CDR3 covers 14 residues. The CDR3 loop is CASSRGGSNTEAFF. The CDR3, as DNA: TGTGCCAGCAGCCGGGGGGGGTCGAACACTGAAGCTTTCTTT.

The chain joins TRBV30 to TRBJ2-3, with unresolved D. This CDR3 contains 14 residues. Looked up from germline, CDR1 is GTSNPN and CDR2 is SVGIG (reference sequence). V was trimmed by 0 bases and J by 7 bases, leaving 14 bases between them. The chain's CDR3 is CAWSVSLSSNTQYF. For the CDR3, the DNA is TGTGCCTGGAGTGTAAGTTTAAGCTCAAATACGCAGTATTTT.

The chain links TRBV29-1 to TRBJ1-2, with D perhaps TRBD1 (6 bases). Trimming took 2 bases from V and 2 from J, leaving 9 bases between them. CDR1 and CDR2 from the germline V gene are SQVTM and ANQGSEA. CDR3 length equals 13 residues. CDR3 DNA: TGCAGCGTTGAATACGGACAGAACTATGGCTACACCTTC. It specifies CSVEYGQNYGYTF.

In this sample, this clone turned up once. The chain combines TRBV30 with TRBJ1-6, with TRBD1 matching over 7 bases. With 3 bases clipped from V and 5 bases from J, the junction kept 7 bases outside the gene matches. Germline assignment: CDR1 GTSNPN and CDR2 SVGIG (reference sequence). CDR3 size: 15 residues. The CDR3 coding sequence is TGTGCCTGGAGGATGCAGGGGGAGCATAATTCACCCCTCCACTTT. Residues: CAWRMQGEHNSPLHF.

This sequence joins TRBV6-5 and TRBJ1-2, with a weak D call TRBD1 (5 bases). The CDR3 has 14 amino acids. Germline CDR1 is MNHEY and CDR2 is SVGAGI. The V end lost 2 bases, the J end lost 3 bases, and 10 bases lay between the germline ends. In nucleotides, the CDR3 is TGTGCCAGCAGTTACACTACAGGTTACTATGGCTACACCTTC. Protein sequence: CASSYTTGYYGYTF.

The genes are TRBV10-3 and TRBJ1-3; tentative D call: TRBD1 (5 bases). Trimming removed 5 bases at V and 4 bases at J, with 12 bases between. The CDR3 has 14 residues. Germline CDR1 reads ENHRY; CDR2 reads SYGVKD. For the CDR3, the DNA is TGTGCCATCAGTCCGCGGGGGGACGGAAACACCATATATTTT. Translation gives CAISPRGDGNTIYF.